The 8 T cell receptor beta chains listed next were all sequenced from one sample in a study of blood T cell repertoires in COVID-19. The assay was immunoSEQ multiplex PCR, and TCRdb's table has in-frame clones only and misses some. The data contain roughly 150,000 clones, roughly four fifths of them singletons. Sequenced: peripheral blood. These receptors all come from a woman older than 75 with acute or convalescent COVID-19.

This chain links TRBV10-1 with TRBJ2-1, with 8 bases fitting TRBD2. Trimming removed 6 bases from V and 9 bases from J; junction bases left unmatched: 7. This CDR3 region has 13 residues. Germline values: CDR1 WNHNN, CDR2 SYGVQD (reference sequence). The CDR3 sequence: CASSPGLVGEQFF. For the CDR3, the DNA is TGCGCCAGCAGCCCGGGACTAGTCGGTGAGCAGTTCTTC.

The rearrangement links TRBV4-2 to TRBJ2-1; TRBD2 agrees at 12 bases. The CDR3 sequence is 17 residues long. The V and J ends lost 1 base and 4 bases, in that order; junction bases with no gene match: 5. Germline-derived CDR1 and CDR2 are LGHNA and YNFKEQ. CDR3 amino acids: CASSQGASGGGYNEQFF. CDR3 nucleotides: TGTGCCAGCAGCCAAGGGGCTAGCGGGGGGGGTTACAATGAGCAGTTCTTC.

The V call is TRBV6-4, the J call TRBJ2-3; D perhaps matches TRBD1 (6 bases). The V gene's germline CDR1 is MRHNA and CDR2 SNTAGT. The V end was cut by 6 bases, the J end by 5 bases, with 12 bases between. This CDR3 has 13 residues. The CDR3 loop reads CASRQTGGDTQYF. Written as DNA, the CDR3 is TGTGCCAGCAGACAGACAGGAGGAGATACGCAGTATTTT.

The chain has TRBV30 and TRBJ1-2; D uncertain. The germline CDR1 and CDR2 sequences are GTSNPN and SVGIG (reference sequence). The CDR3 is 16 residues long. With 2 bases removed from V and 0 bases from J, the gap between germline ends came to 16 bases. CDR3 sequence (DNA): TGTGCCTGGAGTCCCCCGGGAGCCAACCCTAACTATGGCTACACCTTC. Its translation is CAWSPPGANPNYGYTF.

This clone was picked up one time. The chain combines TRBV6-4 with TRBJ2-3, with 8 positions matching TRBD2. The CDR3 consists of 16 residues. Germline V lookup: CDR1 MRHNA, CDR2 SNTAGT. V lost 3 bases and J lost 4; bases outside the gene matches: 9. The CDR3 DNA is TGTGCCAGCAGTGATTACCCGGGACTAGGTTCAGATACGCAGTATTTT. Its protein is CASSDYPGLGSDTQYF.

The count of this clone is one. The chain combines TRBV11-2 with TRBJ1-2, with TRBD1 matching 9 bases. This CDR3 has 15 amino acids. Trimming cost V 6 bases and J 4 bases; bases outside gene matches: 9. Germline lookup yields CDR1 SGHAT and CDR2 FQNNGV. For the CDR3, the DNA is TGTGCCAGCAGTTCCCTGACAGGGGGAACCTATGGCTACACCTTC. It specifies CASSSLTGGTYGYTF.

The J gene is TRBJ1-1, the V gene TRBV18; D is undetermined. The CDR3 loop spans 14 amino acids. Germline assignment: CDR1 KGHSH and CDR2 LQKENI. Trimming took 1 base from V and 4 from J, leaving 10 bases between them. CDR3 coding DNA: TGTGCCAGCTCACCACAGGAGGTGGGCACTGAAGCTTTCTTT. Its protein product is CASSPQEVGTEAFF. The entire variable domain, with the rest obtained from reference TRBV18 and TRBJ1-1, is as follows: NAGVMQNPRHLVRRRGQEARLRCSPMKGHSHVYWYRQLPEEGLKFMVYLQKENIIDESGMPKERFSAEFPKEGPSILRIQQVVRGDSAAYFCASSPQEVGTEAFFGQGTRLTVV.

This clone has only one observation. V is TRBV9 and J is TRBJ2-1, with 15 positions matching TRBD2. The V segment lost 3 bases and the J segment 10 bases; nucleotides outside the gene matches: 8. Germline V gene sequence: CDR1 SGDLS, CDR2 YYNGEE. CDR3 length: 16 amino acids. The CDR3 nucleotides read TGTGCCAGCAGCGCCGGACTAGCGGGAGGGCCAAGGGAGCAGTTCTTC. Translating it yields CASSAGLAGGPREQFF.